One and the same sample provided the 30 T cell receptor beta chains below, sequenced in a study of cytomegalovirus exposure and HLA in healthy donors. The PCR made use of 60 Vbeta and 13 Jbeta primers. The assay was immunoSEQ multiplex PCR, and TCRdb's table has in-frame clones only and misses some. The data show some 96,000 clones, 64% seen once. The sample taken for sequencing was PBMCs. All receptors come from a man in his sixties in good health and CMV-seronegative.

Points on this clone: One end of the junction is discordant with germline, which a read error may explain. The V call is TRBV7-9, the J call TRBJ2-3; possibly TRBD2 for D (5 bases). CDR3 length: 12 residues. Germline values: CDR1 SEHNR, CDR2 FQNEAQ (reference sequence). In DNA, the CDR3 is TGTTCCAGCAGCGCCAGAGGGGATACGCAGTATTTT. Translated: CSSSARGDTQYF.

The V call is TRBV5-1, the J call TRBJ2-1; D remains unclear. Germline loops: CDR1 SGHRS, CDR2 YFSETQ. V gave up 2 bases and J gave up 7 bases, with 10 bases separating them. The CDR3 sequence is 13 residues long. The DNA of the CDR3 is TGCGCCAGCAGCTTCTTCAGCGAGAATGAGCAGTTCTTC. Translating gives CASSFFSENEQFF.

The CDR3 DNA reads TGTGCCAGTAGTACCCTCGGCGGTCACACAGATACGCAGTATTTT. Translation gives CASSTLGGHTDTQYF. V is TRBV19 and J is TRBJ2-3; D ambiguous. Germline values: CDR1 LNHDA, CDR2 SQIVND (reference sequence). Trimming stripped 4 bases from V and 2 bases from J, with 13 bases between. The CDR3 loop spans 15 amino acids.

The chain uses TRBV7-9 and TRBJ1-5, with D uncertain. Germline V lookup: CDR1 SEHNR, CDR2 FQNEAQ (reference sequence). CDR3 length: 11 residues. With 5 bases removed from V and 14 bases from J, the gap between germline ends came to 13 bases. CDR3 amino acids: CASSHVYREHF. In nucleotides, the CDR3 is TGTGCCAGCAGCCACGTCTACAGAGAGCATTTT.

The CDR3 loop is CASSSGLAGYTDTQYF. The CDR3, as DNA: TGTGCCAGCAGCTCGGGACTAGCGGGGTACACAGATACGCAGTATTTT. The gene calls are TRBV7-3 and TRBJ2-3, with 13 bases that match TRBD2. The germline gives CDR1 SGHTA, CDR2 FQGTGA. The CDR3 runs to 16 residues. Germline trimming cut 4 bases from V and 2 bases from J; bases unmatched to any gene: 3.

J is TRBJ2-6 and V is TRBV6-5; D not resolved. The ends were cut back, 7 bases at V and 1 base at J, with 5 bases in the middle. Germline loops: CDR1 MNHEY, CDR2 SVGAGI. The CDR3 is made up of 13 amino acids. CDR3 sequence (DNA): TGTGCCAGCACACTATCTGGGGCCAACGTCCTGACTTTC. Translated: CASTLSGANVLTF.

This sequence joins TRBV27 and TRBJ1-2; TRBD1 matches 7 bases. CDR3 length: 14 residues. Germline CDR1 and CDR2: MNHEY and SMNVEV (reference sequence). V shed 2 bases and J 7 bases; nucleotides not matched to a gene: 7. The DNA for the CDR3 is TGTGCCAGCAGTTTAAGTAGACAGGGAGTTGGCTACACCTTC. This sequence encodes CASSLSRQGVGYTF.

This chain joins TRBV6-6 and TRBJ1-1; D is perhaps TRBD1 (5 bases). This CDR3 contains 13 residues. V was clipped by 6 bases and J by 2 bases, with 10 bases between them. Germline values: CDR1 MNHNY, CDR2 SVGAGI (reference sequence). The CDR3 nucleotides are TGTGCCAGCAGCAAGGGGCCTAACACTGAAGCTTTCTTT. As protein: CASSKGPNTEAFF.

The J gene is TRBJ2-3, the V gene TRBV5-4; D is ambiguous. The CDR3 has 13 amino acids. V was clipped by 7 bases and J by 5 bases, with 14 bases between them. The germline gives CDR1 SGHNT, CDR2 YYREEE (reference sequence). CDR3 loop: CASRRGLEDTQYF. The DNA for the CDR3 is TGTGCCAGCCGGAGAGGTCTCGAAGATACGCAGTATTTT.

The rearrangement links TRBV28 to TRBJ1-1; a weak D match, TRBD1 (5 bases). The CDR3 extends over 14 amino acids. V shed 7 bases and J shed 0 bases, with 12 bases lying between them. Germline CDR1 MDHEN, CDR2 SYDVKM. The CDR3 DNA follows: TGTGCCAGCACCCGGGAGGGGATGAACACTGAAGCTTTCTTT. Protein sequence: CASTREGMNTEAFF.

The CDR3 sequence is CATSSLQQVLDEIGNTIYF. CDR3 sequence (DNA): TGTGCCACCAGCAGCCTCCAGCAGGTGCTCGATGAAATTGGAAACACCATATATTTT. The genes are TRBV15 and TRBJ1-3; D uncertain. The CDR3 loop spans 19 amino acids. Germline V gene sequence: CDR1 LNHNV, CDR2 YYDKDF (reference sequence). V shed 3 bases and J shed 3 bases, with 24 bases lying between them.

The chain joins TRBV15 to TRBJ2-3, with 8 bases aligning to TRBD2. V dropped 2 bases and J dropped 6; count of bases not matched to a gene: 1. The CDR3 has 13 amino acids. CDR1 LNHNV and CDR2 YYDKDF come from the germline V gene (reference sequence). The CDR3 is CATSRSGSDTQYF. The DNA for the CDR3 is TGTGCCACCAGCAGAAGCGGGAGTGATACGCAGTATTTT.

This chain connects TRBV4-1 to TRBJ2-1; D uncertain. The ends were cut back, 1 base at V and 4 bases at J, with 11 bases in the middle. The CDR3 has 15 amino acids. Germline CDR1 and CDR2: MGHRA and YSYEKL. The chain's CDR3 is CASSQALTSYNEQFF. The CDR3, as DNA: TGCGCCAGCAGCCAAGCTCTTACATCATACAATGAGCAGTTCTTC.

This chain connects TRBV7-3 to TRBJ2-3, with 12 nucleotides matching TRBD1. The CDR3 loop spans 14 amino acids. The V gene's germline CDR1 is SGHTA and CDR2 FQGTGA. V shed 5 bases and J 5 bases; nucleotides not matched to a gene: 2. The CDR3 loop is CASSGTGGVDTQYF. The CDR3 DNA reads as TGTGCCAGCAGCGGGACAGGGGGCGTAGATACGCAGTATTTT.

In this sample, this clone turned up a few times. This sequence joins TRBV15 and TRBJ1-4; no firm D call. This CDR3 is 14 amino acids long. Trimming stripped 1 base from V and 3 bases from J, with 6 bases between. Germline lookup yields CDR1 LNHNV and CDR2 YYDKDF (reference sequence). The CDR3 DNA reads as TGTGCCACCAGCAGAGGTCGGGCTAATGAAAAACTGTTTTTT. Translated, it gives CATSRGRANEKLFF. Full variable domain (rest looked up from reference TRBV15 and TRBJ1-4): DAMVIQNPRYQVTQFGKPVTLSCSQTLNHNVMYWYQQKSSQAPKLLFHYYDKDFNNEADTPDNFQSRRPNTSFCFLDIRSPGLGDTAMYLCATSRGRANEKLFFGSGTQLSVL.

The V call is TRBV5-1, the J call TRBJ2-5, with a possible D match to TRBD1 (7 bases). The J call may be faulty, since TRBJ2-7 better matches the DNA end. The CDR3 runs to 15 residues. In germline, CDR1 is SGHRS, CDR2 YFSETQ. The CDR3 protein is CASSLNQGGPYEQYF. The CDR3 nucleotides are TGCGCCAGCAGCTTGAATCAGGGGGGCCCCTACGAGCAGTACTTC.

CDR3 DNA sequence: TGTGCCAGCAGCCCAAGGACTAGCGGGAGGGCCGGACCCACAGATACGCAGTATTTT. It codes for CASSPRTSGRAGPTDTQYF. The J gene is TRBJ2-3, the V gene TRBV5-6; 15 nucleotides agree with TRBD2. V gave up 4 bases and J gave up 2 bases; unmatched junction bases: 11. Per the germline V gene, CDR1 is SGHDT and CDR2 is YYEEEE. The CDR3 is 19 residues long. The full variable domain, completed using reference TRBV5-6 and TRBJ2-3, is DAGVTQSPTHLIKTRGQQVTLRCSPKSGHDTVSWYQQALGQGPQFIFQYYEEEERQRGNFPDRFSGHQFPNYSSELNVNALLLGDSALYLCASSPRTSGRAGPTDTQYFGPGTRLTVL.

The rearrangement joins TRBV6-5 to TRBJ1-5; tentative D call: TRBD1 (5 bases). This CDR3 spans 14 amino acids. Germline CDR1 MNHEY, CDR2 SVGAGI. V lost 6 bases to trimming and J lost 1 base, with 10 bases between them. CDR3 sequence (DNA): TGTGCCAGCAGCCACCAGGGAAGCAATCAGCCCCAGCATTTT. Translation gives CASSHQGSNQPQHF.

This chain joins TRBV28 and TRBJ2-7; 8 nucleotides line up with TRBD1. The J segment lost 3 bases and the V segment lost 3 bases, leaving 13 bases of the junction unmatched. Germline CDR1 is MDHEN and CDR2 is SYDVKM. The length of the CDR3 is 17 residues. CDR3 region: CASSLGPPGGGIYEQYF. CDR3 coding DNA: TGTGCCAGCAGTTTGGGCCCTCCAGGGGGCGGAATCTACGAGCAGTACTTC.

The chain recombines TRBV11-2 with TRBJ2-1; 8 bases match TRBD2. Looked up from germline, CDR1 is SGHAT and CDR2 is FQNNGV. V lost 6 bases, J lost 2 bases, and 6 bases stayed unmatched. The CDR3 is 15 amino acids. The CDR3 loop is CASRLTSGTYNEQFF. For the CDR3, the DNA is TGTGCCAGCAGGCTAACTAGCGGTACCTACAATGAGCAGTTCTTC.

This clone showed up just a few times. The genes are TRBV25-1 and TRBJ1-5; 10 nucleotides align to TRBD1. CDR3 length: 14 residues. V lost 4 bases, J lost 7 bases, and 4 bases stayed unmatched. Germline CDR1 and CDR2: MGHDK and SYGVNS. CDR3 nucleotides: TGTGCCAGCAGTGGGACAGGGGGTTTCCAGCCCCAGCATTTT. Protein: CASSGTGGFQPQHF. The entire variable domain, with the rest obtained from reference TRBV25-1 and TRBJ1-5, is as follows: EADIYQTPRYLVIGTGKKITLECSQTMGHDKMYWYQQDPGMELHLIHYSYGVNSTEKGDLSSESTVSRIRTEHFPLTLESARPSHTSQYLCASSGTGGFQPQHFGDGTRLSIL.

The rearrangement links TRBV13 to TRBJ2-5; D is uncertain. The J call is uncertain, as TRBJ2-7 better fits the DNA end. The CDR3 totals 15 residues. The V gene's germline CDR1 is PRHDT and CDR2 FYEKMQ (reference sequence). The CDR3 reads CASSLLVASSYEQYF. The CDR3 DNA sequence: TGTGCCAGCAGCTTACTTGTAGCTTCCTCCTACGAGCAGTACTTC.

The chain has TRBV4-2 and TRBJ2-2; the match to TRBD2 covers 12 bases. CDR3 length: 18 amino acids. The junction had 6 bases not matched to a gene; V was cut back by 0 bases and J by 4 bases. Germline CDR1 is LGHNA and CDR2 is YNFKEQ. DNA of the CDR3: TGTGCCAGCAGCCAAGAAGGGCTAGCGGGGGGGCTCACCGGGGAGCTGTTTTTT. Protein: CASSQEGLAGGLTGELFF.

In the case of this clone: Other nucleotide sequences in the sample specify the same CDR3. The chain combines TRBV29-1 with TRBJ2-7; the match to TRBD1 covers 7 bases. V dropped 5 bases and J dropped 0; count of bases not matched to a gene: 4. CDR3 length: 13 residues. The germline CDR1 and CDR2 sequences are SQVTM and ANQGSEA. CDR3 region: CSVRTGGSYEQYF. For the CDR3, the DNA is TGCAGCGTTCGGACAGGCGGCTCCTACGAGCAGTACTTC.

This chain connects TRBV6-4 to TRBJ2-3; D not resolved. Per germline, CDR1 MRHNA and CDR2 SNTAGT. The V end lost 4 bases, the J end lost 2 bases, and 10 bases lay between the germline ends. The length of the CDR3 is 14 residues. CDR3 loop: CASSVDKNTDTQYF. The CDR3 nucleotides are TGTGCCAGCAGTGTTGACAAAAACACAGATACGCAGTATTTT.

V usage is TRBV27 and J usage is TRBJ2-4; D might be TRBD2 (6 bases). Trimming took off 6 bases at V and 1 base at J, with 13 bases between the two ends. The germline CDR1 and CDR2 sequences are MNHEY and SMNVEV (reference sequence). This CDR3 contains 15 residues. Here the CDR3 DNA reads TGTGCCAGCAGCCCGGGGACTTCGGCCAAAAACATTCAGTACTTC. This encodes CASSPGTSAKNIQYF.

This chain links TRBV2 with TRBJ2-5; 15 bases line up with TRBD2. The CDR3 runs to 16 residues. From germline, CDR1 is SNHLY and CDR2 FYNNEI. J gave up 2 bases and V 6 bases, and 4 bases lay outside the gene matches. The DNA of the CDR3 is TGTGCCAGCAGCCACGGACTAGCGGGAGGGCAAGAGACCCAGTACTTC. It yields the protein CASSHGLAGGQETQYF.

CDR3 in DNA: TGCAGCGTTGAAGGACAGAACACTGAAGCTTTCTTT. This sequence encodes CSVEGQNTEAFF. V gene TRBV29-1 combines with J gene TRBJ1-1; no clear D gene. Trimming cost V 1 base and J 1 base, with 4 bases left between them. The germline CDR1 and CDR2 sequences are SQVTM and ANQGSEA. The CDR3 extends over 12 amino acids.

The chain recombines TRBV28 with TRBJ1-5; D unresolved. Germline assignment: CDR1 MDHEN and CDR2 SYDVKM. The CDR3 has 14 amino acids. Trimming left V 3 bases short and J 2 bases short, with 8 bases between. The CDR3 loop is CASSLSWRNQPQHF. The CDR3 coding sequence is TGTGCCAGCAGTTTGTCGTGGCGCAATCAGCCCCAGCATTTT.

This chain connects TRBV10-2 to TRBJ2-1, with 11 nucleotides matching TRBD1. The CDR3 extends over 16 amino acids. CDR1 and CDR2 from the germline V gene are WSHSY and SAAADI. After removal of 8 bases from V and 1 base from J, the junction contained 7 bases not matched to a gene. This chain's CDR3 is CASGDRGISSYNEQFF. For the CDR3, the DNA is TGCGCCAGCGGGGACAGGGGGATTAGTTCCTACAATGAGCAGTTCTTC.